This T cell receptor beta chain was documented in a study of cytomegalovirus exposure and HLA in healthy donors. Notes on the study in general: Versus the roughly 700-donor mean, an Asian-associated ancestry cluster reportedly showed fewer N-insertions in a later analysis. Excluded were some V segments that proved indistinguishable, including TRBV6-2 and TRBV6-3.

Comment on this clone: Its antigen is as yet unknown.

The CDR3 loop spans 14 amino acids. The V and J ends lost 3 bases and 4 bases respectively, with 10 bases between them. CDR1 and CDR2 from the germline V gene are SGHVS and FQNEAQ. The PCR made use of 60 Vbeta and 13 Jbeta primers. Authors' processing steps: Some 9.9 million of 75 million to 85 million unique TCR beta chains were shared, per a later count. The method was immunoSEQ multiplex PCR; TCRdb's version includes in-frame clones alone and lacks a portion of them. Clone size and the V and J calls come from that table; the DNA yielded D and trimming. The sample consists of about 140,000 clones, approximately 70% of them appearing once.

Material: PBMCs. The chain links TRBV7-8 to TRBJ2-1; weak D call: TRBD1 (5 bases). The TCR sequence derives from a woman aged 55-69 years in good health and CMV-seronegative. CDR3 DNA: TGTGCCAGCAGCTTCTTCCAGGGATACAATGAGCAGTTCTTC. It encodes CASSFFQGYNEQFF.